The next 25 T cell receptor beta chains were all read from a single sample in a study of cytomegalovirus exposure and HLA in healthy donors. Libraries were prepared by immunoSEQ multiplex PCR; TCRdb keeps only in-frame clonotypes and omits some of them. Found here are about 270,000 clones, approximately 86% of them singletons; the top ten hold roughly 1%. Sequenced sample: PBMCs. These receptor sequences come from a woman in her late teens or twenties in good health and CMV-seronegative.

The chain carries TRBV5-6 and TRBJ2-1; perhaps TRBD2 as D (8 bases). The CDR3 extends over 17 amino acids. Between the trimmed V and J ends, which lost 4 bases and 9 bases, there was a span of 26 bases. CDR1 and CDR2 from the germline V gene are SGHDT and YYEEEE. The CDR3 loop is CASSPQGITSGRGEQFF. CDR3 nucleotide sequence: TGTGCCAGCAGCCCACAGGGGATAACTAGCGGTAGGGGTGAGCAGTTCTTC.

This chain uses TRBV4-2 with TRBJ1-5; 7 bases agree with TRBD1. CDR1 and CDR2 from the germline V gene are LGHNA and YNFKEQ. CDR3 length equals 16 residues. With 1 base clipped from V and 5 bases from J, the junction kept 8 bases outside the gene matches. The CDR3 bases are TGTGCCAGCAGCCAAGCCAGGTCTCAGGGGGATCAGCCCCAGCATTTT. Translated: CASSQARSQGDQPQHF.

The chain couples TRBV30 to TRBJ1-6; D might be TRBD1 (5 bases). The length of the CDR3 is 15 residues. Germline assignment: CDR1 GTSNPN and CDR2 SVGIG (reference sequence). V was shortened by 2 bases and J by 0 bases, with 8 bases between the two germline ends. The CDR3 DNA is TGTGCCTGGAGTTTAACAGGCTCCTATAATTCACCCCTCCACTTT. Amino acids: CAWSLTGSYNSPLHF.

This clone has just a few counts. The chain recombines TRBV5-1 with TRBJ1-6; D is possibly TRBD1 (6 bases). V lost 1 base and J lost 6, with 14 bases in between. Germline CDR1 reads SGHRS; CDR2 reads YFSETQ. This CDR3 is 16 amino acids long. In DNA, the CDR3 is TGCGCCAGCAGCTTGCTCGGACAGACTGGTAATTCACCCCTCCACTTT. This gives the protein CASSLLGQTGNSPLHF. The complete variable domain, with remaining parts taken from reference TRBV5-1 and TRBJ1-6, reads KAGVTQTPRYLIKTRGQQVTLSCSPISGHRSVSWYQQTPGQGLQFLFEYFSETQRNKGNFPGRFSGRQFSNSRSEMNVSTLELGDSALYLCASSLLGQTGNSPLHFGNGTRLTVT.

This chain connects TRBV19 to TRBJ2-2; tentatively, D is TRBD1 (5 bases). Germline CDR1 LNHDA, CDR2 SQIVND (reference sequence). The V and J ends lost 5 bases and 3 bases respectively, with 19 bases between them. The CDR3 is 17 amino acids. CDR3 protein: CASSPSGRVGHTGELFF. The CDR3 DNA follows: TGTGCCAGTAGTCCCTCGGGCAGGGTTGGTCACACCGGGGAGCTGTTTTTT.

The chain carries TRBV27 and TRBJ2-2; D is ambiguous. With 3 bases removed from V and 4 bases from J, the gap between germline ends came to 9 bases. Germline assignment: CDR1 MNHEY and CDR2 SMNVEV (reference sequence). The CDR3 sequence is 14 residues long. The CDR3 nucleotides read TGTGCCAGCAGTTTTCGGAGCGTCACCGGGGAGCTGTTTTTT. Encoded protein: CASSFRSVTGELFF.

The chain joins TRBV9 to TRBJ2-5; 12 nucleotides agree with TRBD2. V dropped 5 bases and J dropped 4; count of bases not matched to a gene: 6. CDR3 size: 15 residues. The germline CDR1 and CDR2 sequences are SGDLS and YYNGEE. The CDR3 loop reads CASSRGLAGRETQYF. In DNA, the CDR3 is TGTGCCAGCAGTCGAGGACTAGCGGGGCGAGAGACCCAGTACTTC. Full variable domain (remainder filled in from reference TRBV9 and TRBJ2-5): DSGVTQTPKHLITATGQRVTLRCSPRSGDLSVYWYQQSLDQGLQFLIQYYNGEERAKGNILERFSAQQFPDLHSELNLSSLELGDSALYFCASSRGLAGRETQYFGPGTRLLVL.

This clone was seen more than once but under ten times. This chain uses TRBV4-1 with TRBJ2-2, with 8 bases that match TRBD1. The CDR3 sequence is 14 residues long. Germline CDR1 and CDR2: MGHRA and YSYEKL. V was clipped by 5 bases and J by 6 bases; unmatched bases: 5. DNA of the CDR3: TGCGCCAGCAGCGCCCCAGGGGGCTCCGGGGAGCTGTTTTTT. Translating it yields CASSAPGGSGELFF.

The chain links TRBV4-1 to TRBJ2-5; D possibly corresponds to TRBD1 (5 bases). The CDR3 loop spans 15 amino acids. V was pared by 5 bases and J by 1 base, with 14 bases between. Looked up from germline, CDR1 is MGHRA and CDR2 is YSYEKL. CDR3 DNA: TGCGCCAGCAGCTCAGGGTCTGCTGCCCAAGAGACCCAGTACTTC. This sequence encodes CASSSGSAAQETQYF.

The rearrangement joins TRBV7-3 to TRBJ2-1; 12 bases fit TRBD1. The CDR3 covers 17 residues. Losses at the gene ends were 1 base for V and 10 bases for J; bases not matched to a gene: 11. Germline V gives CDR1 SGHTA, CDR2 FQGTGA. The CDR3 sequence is CASSLIGKGQGAEEQFF. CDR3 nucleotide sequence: TGTGCCAGCAGCTTAATAGGCAAGGGACAGGGGGCGGAAGAGCAGTTCTTC. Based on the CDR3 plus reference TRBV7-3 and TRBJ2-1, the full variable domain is GAGVSQTPSNKVTEKGKYVELRCDPISGHTALYWYRQSLGQGPEFLIYFQGTGAADDSGLPNDRFFAVRPEGSVSTLKIQRTERGDSAVYLCASSLIGKGQGAEEQFFGPGTRLTVL.

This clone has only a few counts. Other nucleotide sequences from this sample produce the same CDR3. CDR3 DNA sequence: TGTGCCAGCAGCGTGTGGGACAGGGGTGGAAACACCATATATTTT. Protein product: CASSVWDRGGNTIYF. The rearrangement joins TRBV9 to TRBJ1-3; TRBD1 matches at 10 bases. Per the germline V gene, CDR1 is SGDLS and CDR2 is YYNGEE. Unmatched junction bases numbered 2, after V lost 2 bases and J lost 3 bases. This CDR3 comprises 15 residues. The full variable domain, with the rest looked up from reference TRBV9 and TRBJ1-3, is DSGVTQTPKHLITATGQRVTLRCSPRSGDLSVYWYQQSLDQGLQFLIQYYNGEERAKGNILERFSAQQFPDLHSELNLSSLELGDSALYFCASSVWDRGGNTIYFGEGSWLTVV.

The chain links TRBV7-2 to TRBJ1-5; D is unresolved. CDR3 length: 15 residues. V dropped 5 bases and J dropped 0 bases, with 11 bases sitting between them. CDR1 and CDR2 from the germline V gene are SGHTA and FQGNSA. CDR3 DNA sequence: TGTGCCAGCAGCCCCCTCAGTGATAGCAATCAGCCCCAGCATTTT. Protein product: CASSPLSDSNQPQHF.

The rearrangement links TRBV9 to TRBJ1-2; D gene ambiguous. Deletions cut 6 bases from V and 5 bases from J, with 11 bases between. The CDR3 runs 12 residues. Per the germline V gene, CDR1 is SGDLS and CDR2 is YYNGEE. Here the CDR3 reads CASTSTRYGYTF. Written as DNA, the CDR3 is TGTGCCAGCACCTCGACGAGGTATGGCTACACCTTC.

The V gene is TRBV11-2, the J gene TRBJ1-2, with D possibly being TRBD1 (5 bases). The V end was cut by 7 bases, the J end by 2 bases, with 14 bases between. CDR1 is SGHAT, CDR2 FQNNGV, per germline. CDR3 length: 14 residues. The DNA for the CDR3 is TGTGCCAGCAAACGAATCGGGGGAAACTATGGCTACACCTTC. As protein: CASKRIGGNYGYTF.

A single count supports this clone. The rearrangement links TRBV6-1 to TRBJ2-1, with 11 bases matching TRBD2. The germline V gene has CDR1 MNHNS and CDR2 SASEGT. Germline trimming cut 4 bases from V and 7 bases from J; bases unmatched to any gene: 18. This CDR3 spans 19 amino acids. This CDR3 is CASSAGTSGSLLTFNEQFF. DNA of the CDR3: TGTGCCAGCAGTGCTGGGACTAGCGGATCTTTATTGACATTTAATGAGCAGTTCTTC.

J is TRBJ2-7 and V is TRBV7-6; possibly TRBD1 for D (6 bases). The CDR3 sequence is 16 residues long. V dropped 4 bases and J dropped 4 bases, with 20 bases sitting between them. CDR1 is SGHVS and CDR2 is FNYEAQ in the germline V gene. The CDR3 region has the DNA TGTGCCAGCAGCTCGGAACAGGGAAAATTCGGTTACGAGCAGTACTTC. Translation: CASSSEQGKFGYEQYF.

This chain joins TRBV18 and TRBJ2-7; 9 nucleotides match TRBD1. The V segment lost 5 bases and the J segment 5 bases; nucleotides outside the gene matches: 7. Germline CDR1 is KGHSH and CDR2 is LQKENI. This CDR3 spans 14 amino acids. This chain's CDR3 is CASSFTGGADEQYF. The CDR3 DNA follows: TGTGCCAGCTCATTTACAGGGGGCGCGGACGAGCAGTACTTC.

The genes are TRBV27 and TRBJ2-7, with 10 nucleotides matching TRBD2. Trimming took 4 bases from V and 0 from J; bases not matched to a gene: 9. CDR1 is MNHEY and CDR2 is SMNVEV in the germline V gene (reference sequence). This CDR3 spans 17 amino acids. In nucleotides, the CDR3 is TGTGCCAGCAGTTCTCATTGGTCTAGCGGGAGCTCCTACGAGCAGTACTTC. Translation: CASSSHWSSGSSYEQYF.

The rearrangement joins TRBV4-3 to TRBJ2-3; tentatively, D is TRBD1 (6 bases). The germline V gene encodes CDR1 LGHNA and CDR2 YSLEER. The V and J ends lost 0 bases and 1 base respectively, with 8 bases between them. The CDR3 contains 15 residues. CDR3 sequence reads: CASSQETGRTDTQYF. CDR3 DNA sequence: TGCGCCAGCAGCCAAGAGACAGGACGCACAGATACGCAGTATTTT.

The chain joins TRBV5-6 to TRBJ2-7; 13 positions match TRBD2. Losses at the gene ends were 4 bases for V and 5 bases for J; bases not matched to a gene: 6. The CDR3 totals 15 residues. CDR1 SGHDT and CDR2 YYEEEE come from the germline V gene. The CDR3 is CASSPGTSGAHEQYF. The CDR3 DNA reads TGTGCCAGCAGCCCCGGGACTAGCGGGGCCCACGAGCAGTACTTC.

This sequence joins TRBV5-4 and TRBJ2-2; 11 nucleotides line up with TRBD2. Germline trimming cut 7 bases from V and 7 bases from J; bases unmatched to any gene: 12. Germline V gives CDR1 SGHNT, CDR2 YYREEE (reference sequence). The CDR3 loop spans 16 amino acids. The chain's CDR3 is CASGSSGGIYDGELFF. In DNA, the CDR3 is TGTGCCAGCGGATCTAGCGGGGGGATTTACGACGGGGAGCTGTTTTTT.

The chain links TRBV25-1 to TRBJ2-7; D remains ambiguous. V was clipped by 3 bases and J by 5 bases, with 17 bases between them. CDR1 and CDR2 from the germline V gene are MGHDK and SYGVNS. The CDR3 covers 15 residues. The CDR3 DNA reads TGTGCCAGCAGTGACTCAGGAACCACCAGCCACGAGCAGTACTTC. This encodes CASSDSGTTSHEQYF.

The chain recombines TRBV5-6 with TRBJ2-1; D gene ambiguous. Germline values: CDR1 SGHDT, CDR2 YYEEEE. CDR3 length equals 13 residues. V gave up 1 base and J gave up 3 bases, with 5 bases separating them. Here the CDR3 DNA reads TGTGCCAGCAGCTTGCAGAACTACAATGAGCAGTTCTTC. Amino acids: CASSLQNYNEQFF.

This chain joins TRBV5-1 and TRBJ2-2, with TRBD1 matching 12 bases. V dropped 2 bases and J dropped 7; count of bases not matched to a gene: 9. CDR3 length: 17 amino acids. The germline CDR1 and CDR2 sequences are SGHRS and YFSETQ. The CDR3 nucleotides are TGCGCCAGCAGCTTCTTGGTGGGACAGGGGGCAATCGGGGAGCTGTTTTTT. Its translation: CASSFLVGQGAIGELFF.

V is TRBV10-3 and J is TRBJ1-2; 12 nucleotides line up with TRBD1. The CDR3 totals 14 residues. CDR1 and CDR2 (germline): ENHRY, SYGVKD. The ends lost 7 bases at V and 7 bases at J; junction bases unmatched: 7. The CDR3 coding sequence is TGTGCCATCAACGAGGGACAGGGGGCGCGTGGCTACACCTTC. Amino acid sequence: CAINEGQGARGYTF.